The 10 T cell receptor beta chains presented below share a single source sample, sequenced in a study of CD8+ T cells in alopecia areata (dated by TCRdb to the late 2010s). The label giving this sample's time point can be read as: roughly 24 weeks on oral tofacitinib. What this sample's treatment or condition label stands for: oral pan-JAK inhibitor, 5-10 mg twice daily. The library was generated by the immunoSEQ multiplex PCR assay. To provide template for TCR sequencing, every sample had RNA extracted and reverse transcribed into cDNA. TCRdb provides this immuneACCESS table in a form limited to in-frame rearrangements. Some clones are lacking; in checked studies, under half of them reflect an unresolved V gene, and why the rest are absent is not known. Here the sample has over 80,000 clones; 44% occur a single time. The leading ten clones occupy around 20% of the sample. The material sequenced was CD8+ T cells sorted from blood, taken at week 24, from a patient treated with tofacitinib. The receptors derive from a human donor with alopecia areata.

DNA for the CDR3: TGTGCCAGCAGCCACGTACAGGGGGGACGAGAGACCCAGTACTTC. This translates into CASSHVQGGRETQYF. This chain uses TRBV4-2 with TRBJ2-5; TRBD1 matches at 8 bases. Germline V lookup: CDR1 LGHNA, CDR2 YNFKEQ. The V segment lost 3 bases and the J segment 4 bases; nucleotides outside the gene matches: 7. The CDR3 has 15 residues.

This chain uses TRBV2 with TRBJ2-5; 8 positions match TRBD1. V lost 8 bases, J lost 5 bases, and 4 bases stayed unmatched. Per the germline V gene, CDR1 is SNHLY and CDR2 is FYNNEI. The CDR3 runs 12 residues. CDR3 nucleotides: TGTGCCAGCTCAGGGGGCGATGAGACCCAGTACTTC. It codes for CASSGGDETQYF.

The CDR3 DNA is TGCAGTAGGGCCGGAGGCGAGACCCAGTACTTC. Amino acids: CSRAGGETQYF. The chain uses TRBV20-1 and TRBJ2-5, with D maybe TRBD2 (5 bases). The CDR3 loop spans 11 amino acids. CDR1 is DFQATT and CDR2 is SNEGSKA in the germline V gene (reference sequence). Trimming took 8 bases from V and 5 from J, leaving 12 bases between them.

J is TRBJ2-2 and V is TRBV10-3; D is uncertain. V lost 8 bases, J lost 6 bases, and 4 bases lay in between. Per germline, CDR1 ENHRY and CDR2 SYGVKD. The CDR3 extends over 10 amino acids. CDR3 amino acids: CAIGAGELFF. For the CDR3, the DNA is TGTGCCATCGGAGCCGGGGAGCTGTTTTTT.

This clone was observed a handful of times. J is TRBJ2-7 and V is TRBV29-1; D gene unclear. Germline-derived CDR1 and CDR2 are SQVTM and ANQGSEA. The CDR3 has 13 amino acids. Trimming left V 4 bases short and J 7 bases short, with 17 bases between. This CDR3 reads CSVGLGRAWEQYF. Written as DNA, the CDR3 is TGCAGCGTTGGCCTGGGTCGAGCGTGGGAGCAGTACTTC.

This clone was observed a few times. The chain carries TRBV29-1 and TRBJ2-7; D is undetermined. This CDR3 has 14 amino acids. Germline CDR1 SQVTM, CDR2 ANQGSEA. Trimming cost V 3 bases and J 5 bases, with 17 bases left between them. As DNA, the CDR3 is TGCAGCGTTGACTTTCCAAACATGGGCGACGAGCAGTACTTC. This sequence encodes CSVDFPNMGDEQYF.

This chain joins TRBV7-8 and TRBJ2-2; 10 positions agree with TRBD1. Losses at the gene ends were 5 bases for V and 5 bases for J; bases not matched to a gene: 5. There are 15 residues in the CDR3. Germline V gene lookup returns CDR1 SGHVS and CDR2 FQNEAQ. CDR3 DNA sequence: TGTGCCAGCAGCGACTGGACAGGGGGAACCGGGGAGCTGTTTTTT. Translated: CASSDWTGGTGELFF.

This clone was counted a few times. This chain joins TRBV29-1 and TRBJ2-7, with 8 nucleotides matching TRBD1. The CDR3 spans 13 residues. V lost 6 bases, J lost 4 bases, and 8 bases stayed unmatched. Germline CDR1 reads SQVTM; CDR2 reads ANQGSEA. Here the CDR3 reads CSVSDRDDYEQYF. For the CDR3, the DNA is TGCAGCGTCTCGGACAGGGACGATTACGAGCAGTACTTC.

This clone has more than one count but fewer than ten. The chain employs TRBV7-9 and TRBJ2-7; possibly TRBD2 for D (5 bases). This CDR3 is 17 amino acids long. The V gene's germline CDR1 is SEHNR and CDR2 FQNEAQ (reference sequence). V lost 3 bases, J lost 1 base, and 19 bases lay in between. The CDR3 DNA reads as TGTGCCAGCAGCTTTGGCTGGGGAGTAACTGTGTCCTACGAGCAGTACTTC. Translation: CASSFGWGVTVSYEQYF. Together with reference TRBV7-9 and TRBJ2-7, the CDR3 gives the full variable domain: DTGVSQNPRHKITKRGQNVTFRCDPISEHNRLYWYRQTLGQGPEFLTYFQNEAQLEKSRLLSDRFSAERPKGSFSTLEIQRTEQGDSAMYLCASSFGWGVTVSYEQYFGPGTRLTVT.

The rearrangement uses TRBV19 and TRBJ1-2, with 9 bases that match TRBD1. The CDR3 covers 13 residues. V lost 8 bases, J lost 8 bases, and 9 bases stayed unmatched. Germline CDR1 and CDR2: LNHDA and SQIVND (reference sequence). The CDR3 reads CASVDTGGWGYTF. Written as DNA, the CDR3 is TGTGCCAGTGTTGATACAGGGGGCTGGGGCTACACCTTC.